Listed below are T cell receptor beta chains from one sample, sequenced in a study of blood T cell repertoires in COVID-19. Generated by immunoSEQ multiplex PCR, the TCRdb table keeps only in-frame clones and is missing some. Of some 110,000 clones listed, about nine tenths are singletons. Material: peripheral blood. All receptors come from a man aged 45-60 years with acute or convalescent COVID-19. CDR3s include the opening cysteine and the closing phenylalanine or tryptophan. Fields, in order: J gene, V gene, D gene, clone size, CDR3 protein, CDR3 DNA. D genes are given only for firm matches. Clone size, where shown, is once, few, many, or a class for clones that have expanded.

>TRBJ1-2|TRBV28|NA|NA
CASSFDSAAGYTF
TGTGCCAGCAGTTTCGACAGTGCGGCTGGCTACACCTTC
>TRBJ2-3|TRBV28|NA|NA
CASRTTDTQYF
TGTGCCAGCCGGACAACAGATACGCAGTATTTT
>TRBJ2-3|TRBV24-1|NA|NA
CATSDLGGTPGDTQYF
TGTGCCACCAGTGATTTGGGGGGGACTCCAGGAGATACGCAGTATTTT
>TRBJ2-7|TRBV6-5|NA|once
CASSRDNSPSYEQYF
TGTGCCAGCAGCCGGGACAACTCCCCCTCCTACGAGCAGTACTTC
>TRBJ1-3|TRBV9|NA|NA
CASSVTGMAGNTIYF
TGTGCCAGCAGCGTAACAGGAATGGCAGGAAACACCATATATTTT
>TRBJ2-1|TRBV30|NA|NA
CAWSVRRLAPGGQFF
TGTGCCTGGAGTGTACGACGGCTAGCTCCCGGGGGGCAGTTCTTC
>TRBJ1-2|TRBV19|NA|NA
CASSIDPRGPYGYTF
TGTGCCAGTAGTATAGATCCTAGGGGCCCCTATGGCTACACCTTC
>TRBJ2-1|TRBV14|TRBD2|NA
CASSQGPLAGTSYNEQFF
TGTGCCAGCAGCCAAGGGCCCTTAGCGGGAACCTCCTACAATGAGCAGTTCTTC
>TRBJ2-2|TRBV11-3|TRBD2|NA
CASSSGGLSTGELFF
TGTGCCAGCAGCTCGGGAGGCCTTAGCACCGGGGAGCTGTTTTTT
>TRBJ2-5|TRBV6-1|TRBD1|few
CASSENRGKETQYF
TGTGCCAGCAGTGAAAACAGGGGGAAAGAGACCCAGTACTTC
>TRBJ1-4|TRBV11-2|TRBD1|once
CASSSGTAEKLFF
TGTGCCAGCAGCTCCGGGACAGCTGAAAAACTGTTTTTT
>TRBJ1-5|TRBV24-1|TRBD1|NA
CATSGGTASQPQHF
TGTGCCACCAGCGGTGGGACAGCTAGTCAGCCCCAGCATTTT
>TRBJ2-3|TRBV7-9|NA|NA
CAVFPTDTQYF
TGTGCTGTCTTTCCCACAGATACGCAGTATTTT
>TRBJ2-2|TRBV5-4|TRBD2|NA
CASSLATSGNTGELFF
TGTGCCAGCAGCTTGGCGACTAGCGGGAACACCGGGGAGCTGTTTTTT
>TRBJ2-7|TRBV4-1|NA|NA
CASSQRTSYEQYF
TGCGCCAGCAGCCAAAGGACATCTTACGAGCAGTACTTC
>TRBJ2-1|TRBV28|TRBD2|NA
CASTSPTSGRVEQFF
TGTGCCAGCACCAGCCCGACTAGCGGGAGGGTTGAGCAGTTCTTC
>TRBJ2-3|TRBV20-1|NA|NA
CRAICADTQYF
TGCAGGGCTATTTGCGCAGATACGCAGTATTTT
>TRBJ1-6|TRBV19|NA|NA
CASKGGDSPLHF
TGTGCCAGTAAAGGGGGGGATTCACCCCTCCACTTT
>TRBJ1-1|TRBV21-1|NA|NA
CASNIGGNTEAFF
TGTGCCAGCAACATCGGAGGGAACACTGAAGCTTTCTTT
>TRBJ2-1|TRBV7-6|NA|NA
CASSLGRAAYNEQFF
TGTGCCAGCAGCTTAGGGAGGGCCGCCTACAATGAGCAGTTCTTC
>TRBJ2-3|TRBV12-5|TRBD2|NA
CASGSLSGRYTDTQYF
TGTGCTAGTGGTTCCCTTAGCGGGCGATACACAGATACGCAGTATTTT
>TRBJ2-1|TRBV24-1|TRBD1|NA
CATSDRDRVRNEQFF
TGTGCCACCAGTGACCGTGACAGGGTTCGGAATGAGCAGTTCTTC